The next 28 T cell receptor beta chains were all read from a single sample in a study of metastatic and nonmetastatic thyroid tumors. Using MiXCR, TCRdb re-called clones from the PCR reads. The table includes fewer than 70,000 clones, roughly 30% detected once. Thyroid surgery was preceded by no treatment in any patient. Sequencing was carried out using blood. The receptor set was obtained from a female donor with papillary thyroid cancer or a benign thyroid nodule (not recorded which). Some clones in this sample may be carry-over from other donors' samples.

This clone was seen a handful of times. The chain is built from TRBV6-1 and TRBJ1-1; D ambiguous. Trimming cost V 1 base and J 8 bases, with 11 bases left between them. Germline CDR1 is MNHNS and CDR2 is SASEGT. The CDR3 totals 13 residues. In DNA form, the CDR3 reads TGTGCCAGCAGTGAAGTTAGGCAGGCCGAAGCTTTCTTT. As protein: CASSEVRQAEAFF.

The rearrangement links TRBV6-1 to TRBJ1-1, with no clear D. The CDR3 runs 14 residues. Trimming stripped 1 base from V and 0 bases from J, with 6 bases between. CDR1 is MNHNS and CDR2 is SASEGT in the germline V gene. CDR3 nucleotides: TGTGCCAGCAGTGAAGGCAGCATGAACACTGAAGCTTTCTTT. It specifies CASSEGSMNTEAFF.

This clone showed up just a few times. This rearrangement joins TRBV15 to TRBJ2-7; 9 bases are shared with TRBD1. V shed 5 bases and J 0 bases; nucleotides not matched to a gene: 11. CDR1 and CDR2 from the germline V gene are LNHNV and YYDKDF (reference sequence). The CDR3 is made up of 17 amino acids. CDR3 residues: CATSGSMGQGSSYEQYF. CDR3 DNA sequence: TGTGCCACCAGCGGCAGCATGGGACAGGGAAGCTCCTACGAGCAGTACTTC.

This clone showed up many times. V gene TRBV19 combines with J gene TRBJ2-7, with D perhaps matching TRBD2 (6 bases). The CDR3 contains 13 residues. The germline V and J ends were trimmed by 10 bases and 7 bases, with 20 bases remaining between them. The germline CDR1 and CDR2 sequences are LNHDA and SQIVND (reference sequence). CDR3 DNA: TGTGCCACCACCTCCGGGAGAACGGGAGAGCAGTACTTC. Translation: CATTSGRTGEQYF.

The rearrangement joins TRBV2 to TRBJ2-7; unclear D gene. The V gene lost 2 bases and the J gene lost 3 bases, with 11 bases spanning the gap. CDR3 length: 14 residues. Germline CDR1 SNHLY, CDR2 FYNNEI. CDR3 nucleotide sequence: TGTGCCAGCAGTGAACCGCCTCCAGTCTACGAGCAGTACTTC. It specifies CASSEPPPVYEQYF.

In this sample, this clone turned up many times. The chain recombines TRBV6-2 or TRBV6-3 with TRBJ2-7; 8 bases are shared with TRBD1. Germline CDR1 and CDR2: MNHEY and SVGEGT. V dropped 0 bases and J dropped 3; count of bases not matched to a gene: 10. There are 17 residues in the CDR3. CDR3 in amino acids: CASSYSKASQGGYEQYF. In DNA, the CDR3 is TGTGCCAGCAGTTACTCGAAAGCTTCACAGGGGGGCTACGAGCAGTACTTC.

This clone was picked up many times. The J gene is TRBJ2-7, the V gene TRBV5-1; 10 bases align to TRBD2. V trimming: 4 bases; J trimming: 2 bases; junction bases outside the gene matches: 6. This CDR3 contains 15 residues. Germline values: CDR1 SGHRS, CDR2 YFSETQ. CDR3 protein: CASSRGTSVTYEQYF. For the CDR3, the DNA is TGCGCCAGCAGCCGTGGGACTAGCGTGACCTACGAGCAGTACTTC.

The V gene is TRBV19, the J gene TRBJ2-1; D not resolved. This CDR3 contains 15 residues. The V and J ends lost 6 bases and 1 base respectively, with 13 bases between them. Germline loops: CDR1 LNHDA, CDR2 SQIVND (reference sequence). CDR3 DNA sequence: TGTGCCAGTAGGTTAAGCGAGATTTCCTACAATGAGCAGTTCTTC. Translation: CASRLSEISYNEQFF.

This clone is categorized as medium-sized. The chain joins TRBV28 to TRBJ1-1, with D possibly matching TRBD1 (5 bases). The CDR3 loop spans 15 amino acids. V was cut by 3 bases and J by 3 bases, with 14 bases left in between. The germline V gene encodes CDR1 MDHEN and CDR2 SYDVKM. The CDR3 region is CASSFDPGQYTEAFF. CDR3 in DNA: TGTGCCAGCAGTTTTGATCCAGGGCAGTACACTGAAGCTTTCTTT.

This clone has only a few counts. Here the CDR3 reads CASRGLAGGGSYNEQFF. CDR3 DNA sequence: TGTGCCAGCAGAGGACTAGCGGGAGGAGGATCCTACAATGAGCAGTTCTTC. The J gene is TRBJ2-1, the V gene TRBV27; TRBD2 matches 14 bases. The CDR3 consists of 17 residues. Germline CDR1 MNHEY, CDR2 SMNVEV (reference sequence). The ends lost 6 bases at V and 1 base at J; junction bases unmatched: 5.

The chain employs TRBV30 and TRBJ2-7; possible D gene TRBD1, 5 bases. Germline lookup yields CDR1 GTSNPN and CDR2 SVGIG (reference sequence). V lost 3 bases to trimming and J lost 2 bases, with 5 bases between them. This CDR3 spans 11 amino acids. The CDR3 protein is CAWRTAYEQYF. The CDR3 coding sequence is TGTGCCTGGAGGACAGCCTACGAGCAGTACTTC.

This clone was observed a handful of times. The chain carries TRBV12-5 and TRBJ2-7; TRBD2 might be the D (7 bases). V was shortened by 7 bases and J by 0 bases, with 13 bases between the two germline ends. The CDR3 runs 14 residues. The germline gives CDR1 LGHNT, CDR2 FRNRAP. CDR3 residues: CASASGEGSYEQYF. The CDR3 coding sequence is TGTGCTAGTGCCTCAGGGGAGGGCTCCTACGAGCAGTACTTC.

The rearrangement joins TRBV28 to TRBJ2-7; D is undetermined. The germline CDR1 and CDR2 sequences are MDHEN and SYDVKM. V lost 2 bases and J 6 bases, leaving 8 bases between the germline ends. This CDR3 region has 12 residues. CDR3 sequence (DNA): TGTGCCAGCAGTTTAAGTACCGGCGAGCAGTACTTC. Translation gives CASSLSTGEQYF. Full variable domain (outside the CDR3, taken from reference TRBV28 and TRBJ2-7): DVKVTQSSRYLVKRTGEKVFLECVQDMDHENMFWYRQDPGLGLRLIYFSYDVKMKEKGDIPEGYSVSREKKERFSLILESASTNQTSMYLCASSLSTGEQYFGPGTRLTVT.

The chain combines TRBV5-1 with TRBJ2-1; D is ambiguous. CDR1 is SGHRS, CDR2 YFSETQ, per germline. The CDR3 is made up of 13 amino acids. V was shortened by 0 bases and J by 5 bases, with 6 bases between the two germline ends. The CDR3 sequence: CASSLGDHNEQFF. The CDR3 nucleotides are TGCGCCAGCAGCTTGGGAGACCACAATGAGCAGTTCTTC.

In this sample, this clone turned up a few times. The chain employs TRBV27 and TRBJ1-1, with D possibly TRBD1 on 5 matching bases. CDR1 and CDR2 from the germline V gene are MNHEY and SMNVEV (reference sequence). This CDR3 is built from 14 residues. V shed 3 bases and J shed 0 bases, with 8 bases lying between them. CDR3 in DNA: TGTGCCAGCAGTTTGGCAGGGTTGAACACTGAAGCTTTCTTT. Translated: CASSLAGLNTEAFF.

This clone was seen a handful of times. V usage is TRBV2 and J usage is TRBJ2-7, with D possibly matching TRBD1 (5 bases). V was pared by 2 bases and J by 3 bases, with 11 bases between. This CDR3 contains 14 residues. Per the germline V gene, CDR1 is SNHLY and CDR2 is FYNNEI. This chain's CDR3 is CASSEFVTDYEQYF. The CDR3 bases are TGTGCCAGCAGTGAATTTGTGACAGACTACGAGCAGTACTTC.

This clone showed up just once. The CDR3 carries no conserved terminal phenylalanine or tryptophan, so it likely arises from a read error. V usage is TRBV7-2 and J usage is TRBJ1-2; D possibly corresponds to TRBD1 (6 bases). Germline assignment: CDR1 SGHTA and CDR2 FQGNSA. The CDR3 length is 15 residues. V dropped 2 bases and J dropped 2 bases, with 12 bases sitting between them. In nucleotides, the CDR3 is TGTGCCAGCAGCTTATCCGGGGGCGGCAACTATGGCTACACCTCC. As protein: CASSLSGGGNYGYTS.

This clone was observed at least ten times. This chain joins TRBV10-3 and TRBJ2-1; TRBD2 matches 13 bases. V lost 6 bases to trimming and J lost 4 bases; unmatched junction nucleotides: 3. CDR1 and CDR2 from the germline V gene are ENHRY and SYGVKD. The CDR3 runs 15 residues. The CDR3 DNA reads as TGTGCCATCAGCACTAGCGGGAGGGGATACAATGAGCAGTTCTTC. This gives the protein CAISTSGRGYNEQFF.

The table lists this clone with many counts. The rearrangement joins TRBV6-1 to TRBJ2-7, with D hard to call. CDR3 length: 12 amino acids. Per the germline V gene, CDR1 is MNHNS and CDR2 is SASEGT. The V and J ends lost 5 bases and 2 bases respectively, with 7 bases between them. The CDR3 DNA is TGTGCCAGCAGTTCACGGGCCTACGAGCAGTACTTC. Protein product: CASSSRAYEQYF.

This clone was seen only a few times. This sequence joins TRBV27 and TRBJ2-7, with 8 bases identical to TRBD2. J gave up 5 bases and V 6 bases, and 6 bases lay outside the gene matches. The CDR3 runs 13 residues. The germline V gene has CDR1 MNHEY and CDR2 SMNVEV (reference sequence). The CDR3 protein is CASRGLAGDEQYF. The CDR3 DNA is TGTGCCAGCAGGGGTCTAGCGGGCGACGAGCAGTACTTC.

This clone was observed many times. V and J are TRBV4-2 and TRBJ1-2; D not resolved. In germline, CDR1 is LGHNA, CDR2 YNFKEQ. The CDR3 is 15 residues long. Trimming removed 0 bases at V and 5 bases at J, with 13 bases between. As DNA, the CDR3 is TGTGCCAGCAGCCAAGAACGGGTGTTGGGGTATGGCTACACCTTC. Its translation is CASSQERVLGYGYTF.

The chain recombines TRBV6-1 with TRBJ1-5, with D unresolved. Germline V gene lookup returns CDR1 MNHNS and CDR2 SASEGT. Between the trimmed V and J ends, which lost 5 bases and 0 bases, there was a span of 11 bases. This CDR3 has 15 residues. CDR3 sequence reads: CASSWKGLSNQPQHF. CDR3 sequence (DNA): TGTGCCAGCAGTTGGAAGGGCCTTAGCAATCAGCCCCAGCATTTT.

The V and J genes are TRBV5-1 and TRBJ2-7, with TRBD1 matching over 10 bases. This CDR3 has 16 amino acids. The J segment lost 5 bases and the V segment lost 0 bases, leaving 8 bases of the junction unmatched. CDR1 and CDR2 (germline): SGHRS, YFSETQ. The CDR3 is CASSLDPGQGSNEQYF. In nucleotides, the CDR3 is TGCGCCAGCAGCTTGGACCCGGGACAGGGGAGCAACGAGCAGTACTTC.

The chain combines TRBV11-2 with TRBJ1-1; D might be TRBD1 (6 bases). The germline V gene has CDR1 SGHAT and CDR2 FQNNGV. Trimming stripped 5 bases from V and 11 bases from J, with 21 bases between. The CDR3 consists of 14 residues. CDR3 sequence (DNA): TGTGCCAGCAGCCACTCTGACAGGCGGGGTAAGGCTTTCTTT. It specifies CASSHSDRRGKAFF.

This clone was detected only a few times. V is TRBV28 and J is TRBJ2-1; TRBD1 agrees at 7 bases. Germline values: CDR1 MDHEN, CDR2 SYDVKM. The ends lost 8 bases at V and 4 bases at J; junction bases unmatched: 5. This CDR3 is 13 amino acids long. The CDR3 DNA is TGTGCCAGCTACGGGACAGTTTACAATGAGCAGTTCTTC. It encodes CASYGTVYNEQFF.

The V call is TRBV20-1, the J call TRBJ2-7; D is perhaps TRBD2 (6 bases). V dropped 1 base and J dropped 6 bases, with 13 bases sitting between them. The CDR3 is made up of 13 amino acids. Germline values: CDR1 DFQATT, CDR2 SNEGSKA (reference sequence). CDR3 amino acids: CSARGGGVGEQYF. Here the CDR3 DNA reads TGCAGTGCTAGAGGAGGAGGGGTGGGCGAGCAGTACTTC.

This clone occurred a few times. The rearrangement joins TRBV6-5 to TRBJ1-4; D is ambiguous. Germline V lookup: CDR1 MNHEY, CDR2 SVGAGI. Trimming stripped 2 bases from V and 3 bases from J, with 10 bases between. CDR3 length equals 15 residues. The CDR3 loop is CASSYTRAPNEKLFF. The CDR3 bases are TGTGCCAGCAGTTACACGAGGGCCCCTAATGAAAAACTGTTTTTT.

This clone was recorded at least ten times. The V and J genes are TRBV4-2 and TRBJ2-7; weak D call: TRBD1 (5 bases). Trimming removed 1 base at V and 0 bases at J, with 10 bases between. The CDR3 is made up of 15 amino acids. CDR1 is LGHNA, CDR2 YNFKEQ, per germline. CDR3 residues: CASSQGGQNSYEQYF. CDR3 bases: TGTGCCAGCAGCCAAGGCGGACAAAACTCCTACGAGCAGTACTTC.